This is a list of T cell receptor beta chains from one sample in a study of blood T cell repertoires in COVID-19. Libraries were prepared by immunoSEQ multiplex PCR; TCRdb keeps only in-frame clonotypes and omits some of them. The sample carries 300,000 to 350,000 clones, around 90% recorded once. The specimen sequenced was peripheral blood. The receptors were gathered from a woman aged 25-40 years with COVID-19, enrolled during active disease. The CDR3 runs from the conserved cysteine through the conserved F or W.

length	V	CDR3
15	TRBV28	CASSETSGRPNEQFF
15	TRBV9	CASSVSGTGAGEQYF
15	TRBV5-4	CASSTPGVVGETQYF
14	TRBV6-5	CASNLDRGAQPQHF
13	TRBV2	CASISGTTYEQYF
15	TRBV4-1	CASSQEGDRTREAFF
12	TRBV2	CASSLTGGMGYF
14	TRBV5-1	CASSTGTSDYEQYF
11	TRBV30	CAWDGVRPQHF
14	TRBV5-4	CASSSAPPTGELFF
14	TRBV5-4	CASSLEAESYEQYF
12	TRBV4-1	CASRQSNQPQHF
15	TRBV4-3	CASSQEWASNQPQHF
14	TRBV29-1	CSVVGGSGGMVPFF
13	TRBV27	CASALAGYNEQFF
13	TRBV10-3	CAIRGDRNTEAFF
16	TRBV5-6	CASSPLGQGINYGYTF
14	TRBV7-2	CASSLVGRSYEQYF
15	TRBV21-1	CASSKRGGASYEQYF
16	TRBV7-8	CASSLQPGTGQYEQYF
12	TRBV11-2	CASSLRNYGYTF
14	TRBV18	CASSPREFNYGYTF